This T cell receptor (beta chain) was observed in a study of blood T cell repertoires in COVID-19. The germline V gene has CDR1 SGHVS and CDR2 FQNEAQ. This CDR3 has 16 residues. The V segment lost 5 bases and the J segment 10 bases; nucleotides outside the gene matches: 15. All enrollees were about 18 to 89 years old and from fewer than 25 US areas. Assignments of participants to cohorts depended upon their own reported clinical history. Sequenced by immunoSEQ multiplex PCR; TCRdb stores in-frame clones only, minus some. The sample includes some 200,000 clones, roughly nine tenths of them seen just once.

The gene calls are TRBV7-8 and TRBJ1-4; TRBD1 aligns across 8 bases. The sequenced sample was PBMCs or T cells enriched from blood (not recorded which). The sequence derives from a woman under 30 in a cohort exposed to, infected with or recovered from COVID-19 (not recorded which). The chain's CDR3 is CASSPGQGAIDGKLFF. CDR3 sequence (DNA): TGTGCCAGCAGCCCTGGACAGGGCGCCATCGATGGAAAACTGTTTTTT. Full variable domain (outside the CDR3, taken from reference TRBV7-8 and TRBJ1-4): GAGVSQSPRYKVAKRGQDVALRCDPISGHVSLFWYQQALGQGPEFLTYFQNEAQLDKSGLPSDRFFAERPEGSVSTLKIQRTQQEDSAVYLCASSPGQGAIDGKLFFGSGTQLSVL.